Listed here is a single TCR beta chain. Antigen specificity is unknown. The data derive from a study of blood T cells in healthy people across ages. Study-wide results and limits: The study lacked donor CMV status, which possibly confounded expanded clonotype changes.

A second 7 to 11 cycle PCR used barcoded and J-beta primers. A tag from a template-switch adaptor with 12 random nucleotides marked each cDNA molecule. One entry per CDR3 protein results from TCRdb running MiXCR on the 5' RACE reads. This table has over a million distinct CDR3 sequences, 35% to 45% appearing once. V was trimmed by 3 bases and J by 2 bases, leaving 11 bases between them. Germline V gene lookup returns CDR1 SGDLS and CDR2 YYNGEE. CDR3 length: 14 amino acids. The chain recombines TRBV9 with TRBJ1-1, with D tentatively TRBD1 (5 bases). The sample consisted of blood. The TCR was taken from a woman aged 18-30 years in good health. In nucleotides, the CDR3 is TGTGCCAGCAGCGCATACAGGCTTAACACTGAAGCTTTCTTT. This sequence encodes CASSAYRLNTEAFF. Full variable domain (outside the CDR3, taken from reference TRBV9 and TRBJ1-1): DSGVTQTPKHLITATGQRVTLRCSPRSGDLSVYWYQQSLDQGLQFLIQYYNGEERAKGNILERFSAQQFPDLHSELNLSSLELGDSALYFCASSAYRLNTEAFFGQGTRLTVV.